The rows below give T cell receptor beta chains drawn from one sample of a study of spatial heterogeneity in lung cancer. TCRdb recomputed calls from the 5' RACE reads with MiXCR, one row per CDR3 protein. The repertoire consists of tens of thousands of distinct CDR3 sequences, with about 5.9% occurring once and the leading ten covering 14% to 15%. Source: PBMCs, taken at surgery. These receptors were obtained from a female donor with early-stage non-small cell lung cancer. CDR3s include the opening cysteine and the closing phenylalanine or tryptophan. Each record gives: clone size, D gene, V gene, J gene, CDR3 DNA, CDR3 protein. The D gene is left open where the match is weak. Clone size is given for some rows only: seen once, a few or many times, or a class if the clone is expanded.

size: many
D: NA
V: TRBV6-1
J: TRBJ2-1
DNA: TGTGCCAGCAGTGAAAATATAGGGACGTACAATGAGCAGTTCTTC
CDR3: CASSENIGTYNEQFF

size: NA
D: NA
V: TRBV6-6
J: TRBJ2-4
DNA: TGTGCCAGCAGTTACGAGGAGAGGGTTCAGTACTTC
CDR3: CASSYEERVQYF

size: many
D: NA
V: TRBV18
J: TRBJ1-4
DNA: TGTGCCAGCTCGGACCGGACCGCAACTAATGAAAAACTGTTTTTT
CDR3: CASSDRTATNEKLFF

size: many
D: NA
V: TRBV15
J: TRBJ1-1
DNA: TGTGCCACCAGCGAGCTGGCTGAAGCTTTCTTT
CDR3: CATSELAEAFF

size: few
D: NA
V: TRBV5-1
J: TRBJ1-1
DNA: TGCGCCAGCAGCTTGATTCTGAGCGGCGGGCAAGCTTTCTTT
CDR3: CASSLILSGGQAFF

size: NA
D: NA
V: TRBV5-1
J: TRBJ1-1
DNA: TGCGCCAGCAGCTTGGGAGGCCAGGCGAACACTGAAGCTTTCTTT
CDR3: CASSLGGQANTEAFF

size: medium-sized
D: TRBD2
V: TRBV20-1
J: TRBJ2-7
DNA: TGCAGTGCTGCCGGACTAGCGGGAGTACCCCCTTACGAGCAGTACTTC
CDR3: CSAAGLAGVPPYEQYF

size: few
D: TRBD1
V: TRBV10-3
J: TRBJ2-7
DNA: TGTGCCATCAGTTCCGGGACAGGGGCCTACGAGCAGTACTTC
CDR3: CAISSGTGAYEQYF

size: many
D: NA
V: TRBV4-2
J: TRBJ1-1
DNA: TGTGCCAGCAGCCTCCTCCAGGGCAGGGTTGAAGCTTTCTTT
CDR3: CASSLLQGRVEAFF

size: NA
D: NA
V: TRBV24-1
J: TRBJ1-5
DNA: TGTGCCACCCCGAATCAGCCCCAGCATTTT
CDR3: CATPNQPQHF

size: many
D: NA
V: TRBV2
J: TRBJ1-2
DNA: TGTGCCAGCAGGGTATTCTCTTCCGGTGGCTACACCTTC
CDR3: CASRVFSSGGYTF

size: many
D: NA
V: TRBV11-1
J: TRBJ2-2
DNA: TGTGCCAGCAGCTTATACGGGACTGCCAACACCGGGGAGCTGTTTTTT
CDR3: CASSLYGTANTGELFF

size: few
D: TRBD1
V: TRBV9
J: TRBJ1-3
DNA: TGTGCCAGCAGCGACGGACAGGCCGTCTCTGGAAACACCATATATTTT
CDR3: CASSDGQAVSGNTIYF

size: many
D: NA
V: TRBV7-3
J: TRBJ2-3
DNA: TGTGCCAGCAGCTCACGGGACGGACGCACAGATACGCAGTATTTT
CDR3: CASSSRDGRTDTQYF

size: few
D: NA
V: TRBV29-1
J: TRBJ1-1
DNA: TGCAGCGTCCTCGGCAGCCAGGCGGGTTATAACACTGAAGCTTTCTTT
CDR3: CSVLGSQAGYNTEAFF

size: many
D: NA
V: TRBV6-6
J: TRBJ2-1
DNA: TGTGCCAGCAGTTACGGCTTTTACAATGAGCAGTTCTTC
CDR3: CASSYGFYNEQFF

size: NA
D: NA
V: TRBV3-1
J: TRBJ2-2
DNA: TGTGCCAGCAGCCAAGATTTCCCTTTAGGCGGCTTGGGCACCGGGGAGCTGTTTTTT
CDR3: CASSQDFPLGGLGTGELFF

size: many
D: NA
V: TRBV28
J: TRBJ2-3
DNA: TGTGCCAGCAGTTTATCCAGGGACACAGATACGCAGTATTTT
CDR3: CASSLSRDTDTQYF

size: many
D: TRBD1
V: TRBV20-1
J: TRBJ2-7
DNA: TGCAGTGGTACCGACAGGGGACAAGCCTACGAGCAGTACTTC
CDR3: CSGTDRGQAYEQYF

size: NA
D: NA
V: TRBV6-2/TRBV6-3
J: TRBJ2-4
DNA: TGTGCCAGCAGTTACGCCACAGGGCGAAACATTCAGTACTTC
CDR3: CASSYATGRNIQYF

size: few
D: TRBD2
V: TRBV19
J: TRBJ2-3
DNA: TGTGCCAGTAGGCCGGGGGGTACAGATACGCAGTATTTT
CDR3: CASRPGGTDTQYF

size: many
D: NA
V: TRBV20-1
J: TRBJ1-2
DNA: TGCAGTGCTGGAGCGGGGAACTATGGCTACACCTTC
CDR3: CSAGAGNYGYTF

size: many
D: TRBD1
V: TRBV7-9
J: TRBJ2-7
DNA: TGTGCCAGCAGGTCGCAGGGGGCGGGCTCCTACGAGCAGTACTTC
CDR3: CASRSQGAGSYEQYF

size: many
D: TRBD1
V: TRBV27
J: TRBJ1-6
DNA: TGTGCCAGCAGAGGGACAGGGAATTCACCCCTCCACTTT
CDR3: CASRGTGNSPLHF

size: NA
D: NA
V: TRBV7-7
J: TRBJ2-2
DNA: TGTGCCAGCAGCTTAGTCACGGGGAGCGGGGAGCTGTTTTTT
CDR3: CASSLVTGSGELFF

size: many
D: NA
V: TRBV2
J: TRBJ2-1
DNA: TGTGCCAGTCGCCTCACTGCCGGGGTCAATGAGCAGTTCTTC
CDR3: CASRLTAGVNEQFF

size: NA
D: TRBD1
V: TRBV11-3
J: TRBJ2-2
DNA: TGTGCCAGCAGCCCTGGGACAGGGGATGAGCTGTTTTTT
CDR3: CASSPGTGDELFF

size: many
D: NA
V: TRBV5-4
J: TRBJ1-1
DNA: TGTGCCAGCAGCCCCCCGAAATGGGACAACACTGAAGCTTTCTTT
CDR3: CASSPPKWDNTEAFF

size: many
D: TRBD1
V: TRBV11-2
J: TRBJ2-3
DNA: TGTGCCAGCAGCTCCGTAGAATACACCCCGGGACAGTTTTTTAGCACAGATACGCAGTATTTT
CDR3: CASSSVEYTPGQFFSTDTQYF

size: many
D: NA
V: TRBV6-6
J: TRBJ2-2
DNA: TGTGCCAGCAGTTACTCTGGGGGAACCGGGGAGCTGTTTTTT
CDR3: CASSYSGGTGELFF

size: many
D: TRBD1
V: TRBV5-1
J: TRBJ1-1
DNA: TGCGCCAGCAGCTTGGGGACAGGGCACATGAACACTGAAGCTTTCTTT
CDR3: CASSLGTGHMNTEAFF

size: many
D: NA
V: TRBV5-1
J: TRBJ2-6
DNA: TGCGCCAGCAGAACGGGAACCAACGTCCTGACTTTC
CDR3: CASRTGTNVLTF

size: many
D: NA
V: TRBV11-2
J: TRBJ2-1
DNA: TGTGCCAGCAGCTTAGCGGGTGGTGATGTCTACAATGAGCAGTTCTTC
CDR3: CASSLAGGDVYNEQFF

size: many
D: NA
V: TRBV12-3/TRBV12-4
J: TRBJ1-3
DNA: TGTGCCAGCAGTTCTTCCGACAGCGCTGGAAACACCATATATTTT
CDR3: CASSSSDSAGNTIYF

size: many
D: NA
V: TRBV10-3
J: TRBJ1-2
DNA: TGTGCCATCAGTGAGTCGGGCGGAGGAAACTATGGCTACACCTTC
CDR3: CAISESGGGNYGYTF

size: many
D: NA
V: TRBV12-3/TRBV12-4
J: TRBJ1-4
DNA: TGTGCCAGCATCATAGGGGGGAGTGAAAAACTGTTTTTT
CDR3: CASIIGGSEKLFF

size: NA
D: NA
V: TRBV3-1
J: TRBJ1-4
DNA: TGTGCCAGCAGCCAAGATTTGGGCCCTGTCGGTGAAAAACTGTTTTTT
CDR3: CASSQDLGPVGEKLFF

size: NA
D: TRBD1
V: TRBV19
J: TRBJ1-2
DNA: TGTGCCAGTAGTCACACCCGGGGGACAGTTAACTATGGCTACACCTTC
CDR3: CASSHTRGTVNYGYTF

size: NA
D: NA
V: TRBV6-1
J: TRBJ1-2
DNA: TGTGCCAGCAGTGAAGGACCGAGCGGCTACACCTTC
CDR3: CASSEGPSGYTF

size: many
D: TRBD1
V: TRBV15
J: TRBJ2-3
DNA: TGTGCCACCAGCAGCGGACAGGGGAAAACAGATACGCAGTATTTT
CDR3: CATSSGQGKTDTQYF

size: many
D: TRBD2
V: TRBV20-1
J: TRBJ2-1
DNA: TGCAGTGCTACAGGTCTAGCGGACTACAATGAGCAGTTCTTC
CDR3: CSATGLADYNEQFF

size: few
D: NA
V: TRBV20-1
J: TRBJ1-2
DNA: TGCAGTGCTACGCCAGGCGGGGCGCGGGAGTATGGCTACACCTTC
CDR3: CSATPGGAREYGYTF

size: many
D: NA
V: TRBV6-5
J: TRBJ2-6
DNA: TGTGCCAGCAGTTACTCCCTCTCTGGGGCCAACGTCCTGACTTTC
CDR3: CASSYSLSGANVLTF

size: few
D: TRBD1
V: TRBV2
J: TRBJ1-1
DNA: TGTGCCAGCAGGGGAAACAGGGGTTGGACTGAAGCTTTCTTT
CDR3: CASRGNRGWTEAFF

size: few
D: NA
V: TRBV12-3/TRBV12-4
J: TRBJ1-1
DNA: TGTGCCAGCAGATTAGTGGGTCTGGCTTTCTTT
CDR3: CASRLVGLAFF

size: NA
D: NA
V: TRBV20-1
J: TRBJ1-6
DNA: TGCAGTGCTAGAGATCCGGGGAATAATTCACCCCTCCACTTT
CDR3: CSARDPGNNSPLHF